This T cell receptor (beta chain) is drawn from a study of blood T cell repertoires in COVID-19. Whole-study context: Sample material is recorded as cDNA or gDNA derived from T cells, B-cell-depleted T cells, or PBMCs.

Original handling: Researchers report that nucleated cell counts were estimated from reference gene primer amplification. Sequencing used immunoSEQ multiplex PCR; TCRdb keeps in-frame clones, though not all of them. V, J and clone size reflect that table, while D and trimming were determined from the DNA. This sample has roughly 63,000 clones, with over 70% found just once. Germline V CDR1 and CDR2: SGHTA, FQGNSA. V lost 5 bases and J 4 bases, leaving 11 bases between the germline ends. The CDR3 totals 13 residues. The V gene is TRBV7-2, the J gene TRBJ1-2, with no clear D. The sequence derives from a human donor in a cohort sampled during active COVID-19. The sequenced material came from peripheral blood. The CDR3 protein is CASSASTAYGYTF. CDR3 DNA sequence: TGTGCCAGCAGCGCAAGTACAGCCTATGGCTACACCTTC. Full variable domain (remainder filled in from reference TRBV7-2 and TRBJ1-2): GAGVSQSPSNKVTEKGKDVELRCDPISGHTALYWYRQSLGQGLEFLIYFQGNSAPDKSGLPSDRFSAERTGGSVSTLTIQRTQQEDSAVYLCASSASTAYGYTFGSGTRLTVV.